One and the same sample provided the 19 T cell receptor beta chains below, sequenced in a study of T cell repertoires in cytomegalovirus infection (dated by TCRdb to the late 2010s). Sequencing was performed on an Illumina HiSeq 1500. In-frame beta chains were kept once TCRdb had trimmed the public reads at Q25 with fastp and called clones with MiXCR. Identical CDR3 protein sequences are pooled into one entry, listed with their most common genes and DNA. Within this sample are nearly 450,000 distinct CDR3 sequences, with roughly 31% of them counted one time only. The top ten clonotypes cover roughly 15% of the sample. What was sequenced was PBMCs. These receptors all stem from a human donor in good health (CMV status not recorded). Some clones in this sample may be carry-over from other donors' samples.

This clonotype came up many times. V gene TRBV6-2 or TRBV6-3 combines with J gene TRBJ2-7; 7 bases fit TRBD2. This CDR3 comprises 14 residues. Germline V gene sequence: CDR1 MNHEY, CDR2 SVGEGT. V was clipped by 2 bases and J by 2 bases; unmatched bases: 3. The CDR3 reads CASSYSGTAYEQYF. CDR3 coding DNA: TGTGCCAGCAGTTACAGCGGGACGGCCTACGAGCAGTACTTC.

Turning to this clonotype: Possible read error: a much larger clone is one base away. The genes are TRBV7-2 and TRBJ1-2; 7 bases fit TRBD1. J gave up 8 bases and V 5 bases, and 8 bases lay outside the gene matches. This CDR3 comprises 13 residues. Germline V gene sequence: CDR1 SGHTA, CDR2 FQGNSA. CDR3 coding DNA: TGTGCCAGCAGCCGACAGGGTTTTAGGGGCTACACCTTC. This encodes CASSRQGFRGYTF.

The J gene is TRBJ2-3, the V gene TRBV24-1; TRBD2 matches 8 bases. The trim removed 5 bases at V and 9 bases at J, leaving 12 bases unmatched. Germline values: CDR1 KGHDR, CDR2 SFDVKD. This CDR3 contains 15 residues. The CDR3 sequence: CATSGIAGPSRTQYF. CDR3 DNA sequence: TGTGCCACCAGTGGGATAGCGGGGCCCTCCCGAACGCAGTATTTT.

This clonotype was counted only a few times. The CDR3 DNA reads as TGTGCCAGCAGTGTCCAGCCGAACACTGAAGCTTTCTTT. It is translated as CASSVQPNTEAFF. This chain connects TRBV12-3 or TRBV12-4 to TRBJ1-1, with D unclear. V lost 5 bases, J lost 1 base, and 8 bases lay in between. The CDR3 spans 13 residues.

The chain links TRBV20-1 to TRBJ1-2; tentatively, D is TRBD1 (5 bases). The V end lost 8 bases, the J end lost 6 bases, and 19 bases lay between the germline ends. From germline, CDR1 is DFQATT and CDR2 SNEGSKA (reference sequence). The length of the CDR3 is 13 residues. CDR3 amino acids: CSHTRGGYDGYTF. CDR3 DNA sequence: TGCAGTCATACCCGGGGGGGGTACGATGGCTACACCTTC.

The rearrangement joins TRBV10-2 to TRBJ2-7; D is perhaps TRBD1 (5 bases). CDR1 and CDR2 (germline): WSHSY, SAAADI. The CDR3 extends over 14 amino acids. V lost 6 bases and J 3 bases, leaving 15 bases between the germline ends. CDR3 sequence reads: CASRDVGVIYEQYF. The CDR3 region has the DNA TGCGCCAGCAGAGACGTAGGGGTAATCTACGAGCAGTACTTC.

The rearrangement joins TRBV6-1 to TRBJ2-3; 11 bases fit TRBD2. Germline V gene data show CDR1 as MNHNS and CDR2 as SASEGT. CDR3 length: 14 residues. Trimming removed 9 bases from V and 2 bases from J; junction bases left unmatched: 4. In DNA form, the CDR3 reads TGTGCCAGTGGGACTAGCGGCAACACAGATACGCAGTATTTT. This translates into CASGTSGNTDTQYF.

As to this clonotype: A much larger clone lies one base from this, so it may be a read error. The gene calls are TRBV7-2 and TRBJ2-1; D not certain. This CDR3 has 15 amino acids. V was clipped by 3 bases and J by 4 bases, with 13 bases between them. Germline V gene lookup returns CDR1 SGHTA and CDR2 FQGNSA. The CDR3, as DNA: TGTGCCAGCAGCTTTAAGCCCGGATTATACAATGAGCAGTTCTTC. Protein sequence: CASSFKPGLYNEQFF. The full variable domain, in which reference TRBV7-2 and TRBJ2-1 provide the parts outside the CDR3, is GAGVSQSPSNKVTEKGKDVELRCDPISGHTALYWYRQSLGQGLEFLIYFQGNSAPDKSGLPSDRFSAERTGGSVSTLTIQRTQQEDSAVYLCASSFKPGLYNEQFFGPGTRLTVL.

About this clonotype: The conserved phenylalanine or tryptophan is not found at the CDR3 terminus, so this likely reflects a read error. DNA for the CDR3: TGTGCCAGTAGTTTGGTAGCGGGGGCCCCGAGGGAGACCCAGTACTTA. Amino acid sequence: CASSLVAGAPRETQYL. V gene TRBV19 combines with J gene TRBJ2-5, with 9 bases that match TRBD2. Germline V gives CDR1 LNHDA, CDR2 SQIVND (reference sequence). Trimming at V came to 5 bases and at J to 5 bases, leaving 12 bases not matched to a gene. This CDR3 region has 16 residues.

This clonotype was picked up many times. V gene TRBV7-2 combines with J gene TRBJ2-5; D unresolved. Germline values: CDR1 SGHTA, CDR2 FQGNSA. CDR3 length equals 14 residues. Trimming pared 1 base from V and 3 bases from J, leaving 9 bases between. In DNA form, the CDR3 reads TGTGCCAGCAGCTTAGGCCCGTTAAAAGAGACCCAGTACTTC. It specifies CASSLGPLKETQYF.

The V and J genes are TRBV29-1 and TRBJ1-2; D might be TRBD1 (5 bases). V lost 5 bases and J 5 bases, leaving 12 bases between the germline ends. CDR1 and CDR2 (germline): SQVTM, ANQGSEA. The CDR3 is 12 amino acids. DNA for the CDR3: TGCAGCGTTTACGGGGGGTGGTATGGCTACACCTTC. Residues: CSVYGGWYGYTF. The full variable domain, completed using reference TRBV29-1 and TRBJ1-2, is SAVISQKPSRDICQRGTSLTIQCQVDSQVTMMFWYRQQPGQSLTLIATANQGSEATYESGFVIDKFPISRPNLTFSTLTVSNMSPEDSSIYLCSVYGGWYGYTFGSGTRLTVV.

A few counts support this clonotype. The chain links TRBV4-1 to TRBJ2-6; D is uncertain. The CDR3 is 15 amino acids. The germline CDR1 and CDR2 sequences are MGHRA and YSYEKL. With 0 bases removed from V and 4 bases from J, the gap between germline ends came to 7 bases. The CDR3 nucleotides are TGCGCCAGCAGCCAAGATCCCGGGGGGGCCAACGTCCTGACTTTC. Translating it yields CASSQDPGGANVLTF.

The rearrangement links TRBV5-5 to TRBJ1-3; perhaps TRBD1 as D (5 bases). V was shortened by 1 base and J by 0 bases, with 11 bases between the two germline ends. The CDR3 is made up of 16 amino acids. Looked up from germline, CDR1 is SGHKS and CDR2 is YYEKEE (reference sequence). CDR3 residues: CASSLTRASSGNTIYF. Written as DNA, the CDR3 is TGTGCCAGCAGCTTGACCAGGGCAAGCTCTGGAAACACCATATATTTT.

This clonotype occurred a few times. This chain connects TRBV28 to TRBJ2-7; either TRBD1 or TRBD2 may supply D (5 bases each). CDR3 length equals 14 residues. Germline lookup yields CDR1 MDHEN and CDR2 SYDVKM. The ends were cut back, 5 bases at V and 6 bases at J, with 17 bases in the middle. CDR3 region: CASSLSRDVSEQYF. The CDR3 bases are TGTGCCAGCAGTCTATCCCGGGACGTTTCCGAGCAGTACTTC.

This clonotype was found many times. This chain joins TRBV7-6 and TRBJ2-3, with D tentatively TRBD1 (5 bases). CDR3 length: 13 residues. CDR1 SGHVS and CDR2 FNYEAQ come from the germline V gene. The V end lost 6 bases, the J end lost 2 bases, and 9 bases lay between the germline ends. CDR3 nucleotide sequence: TGTGCCAGCAGTTTGGACAACACAGATACGCAGTATTTT. Translation gives CASSLDNTDTQYF. Combining the CDR3 with reference TRBV7-6 and TRBJ2-3 gives the whole variable domain GAGVSQSPRYKVTKRGQDVALRCDPISGHVSLYWYRQALGQGPEFLTYFNYEAQQDKSGLPNDRFSAERPEGSISTLTIQRTEQRDSAMYRCASSLDNTDTQYFGPGTRLTVL.

The rearrangement uses TRBV4-1 and TRBJ2-7; the match to TRBD1 covers 8 bases. V gave up 4 bases and J gave up 7 bases; unmatched junction bases: 6. Per the germline V gene, CDR1 is MGHRA and CDR2 is YSYEKL. The CDR3 consists of 13 residues. CDR3 amino acids: CASSLTGAREQYF. The DNA for the CDR3 is TGCGCCAGCAGCCTGACAGGGGCGAGAGAGCAGTACTTC.

This clonotype occurred a few times. The rearrangement links TRBV20-1 to TRBJ2-7, with 9 bases that match TRBD1. Germline V CDR1 and CDR2: DFQATT, SNEGSKA (reference sequence). V was clipped by 2 bases and J by 3 bases; unmatched bases: 11. CDR3 size: 16 residues. The DNA for the CDR3 is TGCAGTGCTAGAATCGTGGTGGGGACAGGGCGCTACGAGCAGTACTTC. As protein: CSARIVVGTGRYEQYF.

This clonotype was counted ten times or more. V gene TRBV28 combines with J gene TRBJ1-2, with 10 positions matching TRBD1. The CDR3 spans 14 residues. The junction had 8 bases not matched to a gene; V was cut back by 6 bases and J by 7 bases. Germline loops: CDR1 MDHEN, CDR2 SYDVKM. The CDR3 is CASSGTGQGFGYTF. DNA for the CDR3: TGTGCCAGCAGCGGAACGGGACAGGGGTTTGGCTACACCTTC.

This clonotype turned up a few times. With a much larger clone just one base away, this may be a read error. V and J are TRBV7-2 and TRBJ2-1, with D unresolved. The CDR3 consists of 14 residues. V lost 1 base and J lost 8, with 12 bases in between. CDR1 SGHTA and CDR2 FQGNSA come from the germline V gene. The CDR3 DNA reads TGTGCCAGCAGCTTAGTTACGCGAGTGGATGAGCAGTTCTTC. This translates into CASSLVTRVDEQFF.